Shown below are 21 T cell receptor beta chains from a single sample sequenced in a study of quantifying T cell responses using KT2 cells. At the level of the study: Reverse transcription used primers in the TCR alpha and beta constant regions.

An oligo carrying a UMI was ligated to the cDNA 3' end. An equimolar mix of RC1.1 and RC1.2 primed the beta chain across TRBC1 and TRBC2. TCRdb re-analysed the UMI-ligation and nested PCR reads in MiXCR, keeping a single row per CDR3 protein. Of over 55,000 distinct CDR3 sequences in the sample, over 9% were seen once. The sequenced sample was PBMCs spiked with cells of the T cell clone KT2. The origin of the receptors is a human donor.

In its sample, this clonotype was seen a few times. The genes are TRBV11-1 and TRBJ2-5; 11 bases map to TRBD2. CDR3 length: 17 residues. The V and J ends lost 4 bases and 0 bases, in that order; junction bases with no gene match: 7. The germline V gene encodes CDR1 SGHAT and CDR2 FQDESV (reference sequence). CDR3 bases: TGTGCCAGCAGCTCCGGGACTAGCGGTAATTACCAAGAGACCCAGTACTTC. Its translation is CASSSGTSGNYQETQYF.

This clonotype came up many times. This chain links TRBV5-1 with TRBJ2-5, with TRBD2 identical over 10 bases. The V and J ends lost 1 base and 2 bases, in that order; junction bases with no gene match: 2. Germline CDR1 SGHRS, CDR2 YFSETQ. The CDR3 runs 15 residues. DNA for the CDR3: TGCGCCAGCAGCTTGACTAGCGGGAATCAAGAGACCCAGTACTTC. Its translation is CASSLTSGNQETQYF.

In DNA form, the CDR3 reads TGTGCCAGCAGTTTAGGCTGGACAGAGGCCGGGGAGCTGTTTTTT. Amino acid sequence: CASSLGWTEAGELFF. The chain employs TRBV12-3 or TRBV12-4 and TRBJ2-2, with D possibly TRBD1 on 6 matching bases. V was clipped by 1 base and J by 6 bases, with 12 bases between them. The CDR3 length is 15 residues.

This clonotype has more than one count but fewer than ten. The chain uses TRBV9 and TRBJ1-2, with 9 nucleotides matching TRBD1. CDR3 length equals 18 residues. Germline V gene lookup returns CDR1 SGDLS and CDR2 YYNGEE. V lost 4 bases, J lost 5 bases, and 18 bases stayed unmatched. CDR3 loop: CASSPRDRAIRYTYGYTF. Here the CDR3 DNA reads TGTGCCAGCAGCCCCAGGGACAGGGCGATCCGATATACTTATGGCTACACCTTC.

This clonotype was seen ten or more times. CDR3 DNA: TGCGCCAGCAGCTTGTCCGGGACCGGCTACAATGAGCAGTTCTTC. It specifies CASSLSGTGYNEQFF. This chain uses TRBV5-1 with TRBJ2-1; the D call may be TRBD1 or TRBD2 (5 bases each). CDR1 SGHRS and CDR2 YFSETQ come from the germline V gene. CDR3 length: 15 amino acids. Between the trimmed V and J ends, which lost 1 base and 3 bases, there was a span of 11 bases.

This clonotype was seen more than once but under ten times. The chain combines TRBV6-5 with TRBJ1-2, with 7 bases aligning to TRBD1. Trimming took 6 bases from V and 7 from J; bases not matched to a gene: 5. Per germline, CDR1 MNHEY and CDR2 SVGAGI. CDR3 length: 12 residues. The CDR3 DNA reads as TGTGCCAGCAGCACAGGGGCCATTGGCTACACCTTC. As protein: CASSTGAIGYTF.

This clonotype was counted at least ten times. V and J are TRBV20-1 and TRBJ1-1, with D hard to call. CDR1 is DFQATT, CDR2 SNEGSKA, per germline (reference sequence). This CDR3 is built from 11 residues. Between the trimmed V and J ends, which lost 2 bases and 7 bases, there was a span of 8 bases. Written as DNA, the CDR3 is TGCAGTGCTAGATGGGCAGGTGAAGCTTTCTTT. It encodes CSARWAGEAFF.

The chain has TRBV7-9 and TRBJ2-7, with D perhaps given as TRBD1 or TRBD2 (5 bases each). The V and J ends lost 1 base and 3 bases respectively, with 13 bases between them. The length of the CDR3 is 15 residues. Per germline, CDR1 SEHNR and CDR2 FQNEAQ (reference sequence). The CDR3 loop reads CASSLGQGPVYEQYF. DNA of the CDR3: TGTGCCAGCAGCTTAGGGCAGGGACCGGTCTACGAGCAGTACTTC. The full variable domain, with the rest looked up from reference TRBV7-9 and TRBJ2-7, is DTGVSQNPRHKITKRGQNVTFRCDPISEHNRLYWYRQTLGQGPEFLTYFQNEAQLEKSRLLSDRFSAERPKGSFSTLEIQRTEQGDSAMYLCASSLGQGPVYEQYFGPGTRLTVT.

This chain uses TRBV7-9 with TRBJ2-5, with 7 positions matching TRBD2. In germline, CDR1 is SEHNR, CDR2 FQNEAQ (reference sequence). The CDR3 has 15 residues. J was trimmed by 6 bases and V by 5 bases; bases with no gene match: 12. The CDR3 sequence: CASSHGGGLLKTQYF. The CDR3 DNA sequence: TGTGCCAGCAGCCATGGGGGGGGACTGCTGAAGACCCAGTACTTC.

As concerns this clonotype: One end of the junction varies from germline; a read error may be responsible. CDR3: CASSLYGTGGTEAFF. CDR3 DNA: TGTGCCAGCAGCTTGTACGGGACAGGGGGCACTGAAGCTTTCTTT. The chain combines TRBV5-1 with TRBJ1-1, with TRBD1 matching 11 bases. Germline V gene data show CDR1 as SGHRS and CDR2 as YFSETQ. The CDR3 spans 15 residues.

CDR3 loop: CASRYSWDRANTGELFF. CDR3 nucleotide sequence: TGTGCCAGCAGATACTCCTGGGACAGGGCGAACACCGGGGAGCTGTTTTTT. V is TRBV12-3 or TRBV12-4 and J is TRBJ2-2, with 9 bases matching TRBD1. This CDR3 is built from 17 residues. Germline trimming cut 6 bases from V and 0 bases from J; bases unmatched to any gene: 8.

This chain links TRBV12-3 or TRBV12-4 with TRBJ2-1; 12 bases map to TRBD2. The CDR3 runs to 17 residues. J was trimmed by 7 bases and V by 4 bases; bases with no gene match: 11. The CDR3 reads CASSSHGGTSGPNEQFF. The CDR3 DNA is TGTGCCAGCAGTTCCCACGGCGGGACTAGCGGGCCTAATGAGCAGTTCTTC.

The chain links TRBV20-1 to TRBJ2-7, with D possibly TRBD2 on 5 matching bases. The CDR3 runs 13 residues. The V and J ends lost 4 bases and 0 bases respectively, with 10 bases between them. Germline V lookup: CDR1 DFQATT, CDR2 SNEGSKA (reference sequence). The DNA of the CDR3 is TGCAGTGCTACCAGCGGAAGCTCCTACGAGCAGTACTTC. This gives the protein CSATSGSSYEQYF.

In its sample, this clonotype was seen many times. This sequence joins TRBV7-3 and TRBJ2-7, with 9 bases that match TRBD2. The CDR3 totals 15 residues. V trimming: 5 bases; J trimming: 5 bases; junction bases outside the gene matches: 10. Germline CDR1 and CDR2: SGHTA and FQGTGA. The CDR3 is CASSPSPAGGHEQYF. The CDR3 bases are TGTGCCAGCAGCCCCTCTCCAGCGGGAGGCCACGAGCAGTACTTC. The full variable domain, its missing parts supplied by reference TRBV7-3 and TRBJ2-7, is GAGVSQTPSNKVTEKGKYVELRCDPISGHTALYWYRQSLGQGPEFLIYFQGTGAADDSGLPNDRFFAVRPEGSVSTLKIQRTERGDSAVYLCASSPSPAGGHEQYFGPGTRLTVT.

The CDR3 DNA reads TGTGCCAGCAGGGGTGGGAGGGCCTACGAGCAGTACTTC. Translating gives CASRGGRAYEQYF. This chain links TRBV6-5 with TRBJ2-7, with 7 positions matching TRBD2. From germline, CDR1 is MNHEY and CDR2 SVGAGI. This CDR3 has 13 residues. Germline trimming cut 6 bases from V and 2 bases from J; bases unmatched to any gene: 4.

The chain employs TRBV2 and TRBJ1-1; D unclear. This CDR3 comprises 16 residues. The V gene's germline CDR1 is SNHLY and CDR2 FYNNEI. The germline V and J ends were trimmed by 4 bases and 0 bases, with 15 bases remaining between them. The CDR3 DNA reads as TGTGCCAGCAGTGTGGGGATAGGCCAGCTGAACACTGAAGCTTTCTTT. It yields the protein CASSVGIGQLNTEAFF.

This clonotype occurred a few times. This chain joins TRBV4-2 and TRBJ2-1; D uncertain. Germline CDR1 reads LGHNA; CDR2 reads YNFKEQ. The germline V and J ends were trimmed by 0 bases and 0 bases, with 21 bases remaining between them. CDR3 length equals 20 residues. CDR3 nucleotides: TGTGCCAGCAGCCAAGAAAGGGTTACTCCAGGTAGCAGCTCCTACAATGAGCAGTTCTTC. Protein sequence: CASSQERVTPGSSSYNEQFF.

The chain links TRBV5-6 to TRBJ2-5; D gene uncertain. There are 12 residues in the CDR3. Between the trimmed V and J ends, which lost 3 bases and 0 bases, there was a span of 3 bases. CDR1 and CDR2 (germline): SGHDT, YYEEEE. This CDR3 is CASSSHQETQYF. CDR3 nucleotide sequence: TGTGCCAGCAGCTCCCACCAAGAGACCCAGTACTTC.

This clonotype has a count of ten or more. The gene calls are TRBV20-1 and TRBJ1-1; D gene ambiguous. The CDR3 spans 13 residues. CDR1 DFQATT and CDR2 SNEGSKA come from the germline V gene (reference sequence). Between the trimmed V and J ends, which lost 4 bases and 0 bases, there was a span of 9 bases. CDR3 nucleotides: TGCAGTGCTATGGAAGGGTTGAACACTGAAGCTTTCTTT. Its translation is CSAMEGLNTEAFF.

This clonotype was seen a few times. The CDR3 spells CASSSTETQYF. As DNA, the CDR3 is TGTGCCAGCAGCTCGACAGAGACCCAGTACTTC. This chain links TRBV11-2 with TRBJ2-5; the D is unclear. From germline, CDR1 is SGHAT and CDR2 FQNNGV. CDR3 length equals 11 residues. Between the trimmed V and J ends, which lost 4 bases and 4 bases, there was a span of 4 bases.

This clonotype has a handful of counts. The chain carries TRBV20-1 and TRBJ2-5; 11 bases fit TRBD2. The V gene's germline CDR1 is DFQATT and CDR2 SNEGSKA (reference sequence). This CDR3 spans 13 amino acids. The ends lost 5 bases at V and 7 bases at J; junction bases unmatched: 6. The CDR3 here is CSALAGGRVTQYF. For the CDR3, the DNA is TGCAGTGCTCTAGCGGGAGGTCGGGTGACCCAGTACTTC.